This T cell receptor beta chain was profiled in a study of shared clonotypes between healthy human individuals. Study in general: A couple of women and a few men aged 18 to 49 made up the donors. Findings and caveats of the study: Approximately 5% was the fraction of naive CD4 clonotypes found shared across several donors. What limited the represented genetic and exposure-history diversity was the small number of donors.

Repertoires were generated with immunoSEQ multiplex PCR, while TCRdb's copy carries only in-frame clones and drops some. This sample carries 2 million to 3 million clones, 93% of them seen once, and the ten largest clones take more than 0.35%. A remark on this clone: As yet, its antigen is unknown.

V lost 0 bases and J 4 bases, leaving 15 bases between the germline ends. The CDR3 is made up of 15 amino acids. Looked up from germline, CDR1 is GTSNPN and CDR2 is SVGIG (reference sequence). Sequencing input: naive CD4+ T cells from PBMCs. Sample subset: CD45RA+ positively selected. The TCR comes from a man younger than 35 in good health. Some clones in this sample may be carry-over from other donors' samples. The chain has TRBV30 and TRBJ1-2; D is ambiguous. The CDR3 loop is CAWSVQREFSYGYTF. The CDR3 bases are TGTGCCTGGAGTGTACAAAGAGAATTCTCCTATGGCTACACCTTC.